These 2 T cell receptor beta chains were sequenced from one sample in a study of blood T cell repertoires in COVID-19. Profiling relied on immunoSEQ multiplex PCR, and the TCRdb table lists in-frame clones only, not all of them. The profile shows about 59,000 clones, 70% to 80% of them singletons. Sequenced material: peripheral blood. The receptors derive from a human donor in a cohort sampled during active COVID-19.

V and J are TRBV6-2 or TRBV6-3 and TRBJ2-1, with TRBD2 as a possible D gene (6 bases). CDR3 size: 18 residues. Germline lookup yields CDR1 MNHEY and CDR2 SVGEGT. Trimming pared 3 bases from V and 0 bases from J, leaving 18 bases between. The CDR3 loop is CASSYWGARESSYNEQFF. The DNA for the CDR3 is TGTGCCAGCAGTTATTGGGGAGCCCGGGAGAGCTCCTACAATGAGCAGTTCTTC.

CDR3 amino acids: CATSSLAGGLPFNEQFF. The CDR3 coding sequence is TGTGCCACCAGCAGCCTAGCGGGAGGTCTTCCCTTCAATGAGCAGTTCTTC. This chain links TRBV15 with TRBJ2-1; 11 nucleotides match TRBD2. The germline CDR1 and CDR2 sequences are LNHNV and YYDKDF (reference sequence). The trim removed 3 bases at V and 6 bases at J, leaving 10 bases unmatched. The CDR3 runs to 17 residues.